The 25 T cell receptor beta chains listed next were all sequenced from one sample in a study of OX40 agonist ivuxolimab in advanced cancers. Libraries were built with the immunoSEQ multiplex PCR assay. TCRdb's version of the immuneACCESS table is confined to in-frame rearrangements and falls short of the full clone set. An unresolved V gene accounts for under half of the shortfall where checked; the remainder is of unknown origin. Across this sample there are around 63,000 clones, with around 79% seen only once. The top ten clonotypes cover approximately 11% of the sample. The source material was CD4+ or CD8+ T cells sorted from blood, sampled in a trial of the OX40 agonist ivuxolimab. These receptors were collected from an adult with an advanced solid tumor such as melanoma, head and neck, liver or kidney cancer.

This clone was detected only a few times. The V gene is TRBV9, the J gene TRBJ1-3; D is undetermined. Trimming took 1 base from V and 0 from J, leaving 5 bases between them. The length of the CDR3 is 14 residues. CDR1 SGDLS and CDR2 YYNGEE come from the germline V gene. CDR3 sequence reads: CASSVLGSGNTIYF. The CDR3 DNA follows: TGTGCCAGCAGCGTACTTGGCTCTGGAAACACCATATATTTT.

The CDR3, as DNA: TGTGCCAGCAGTGAATCCCCAGGGGGCGCGTCAGGAAACACCATATATTTT. Amino acids: CASSESPGGASGNTIYF. The J gene is TRBJ1-3, the V gene TRBV25-1, with 8 bases fitting TRBD1. CDR1 is MGHDK and CDR2 is SYGVNS in the germline V gene. V lost 1 base and J lost 4; bases outside the gene matches: 9. This CDR3 contains 17 residues.

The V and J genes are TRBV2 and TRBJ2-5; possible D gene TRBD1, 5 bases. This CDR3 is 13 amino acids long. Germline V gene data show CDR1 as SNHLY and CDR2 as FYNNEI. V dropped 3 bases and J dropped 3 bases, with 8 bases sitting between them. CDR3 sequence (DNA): TGTGCCAGCAGTGATGGCAGGGAAGAGACCCAGTACTTC. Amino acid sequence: CASSDGREETQYF.

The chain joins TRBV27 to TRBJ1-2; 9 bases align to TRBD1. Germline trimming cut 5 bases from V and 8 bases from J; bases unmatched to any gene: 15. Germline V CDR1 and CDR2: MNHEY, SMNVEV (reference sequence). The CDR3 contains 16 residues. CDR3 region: CASSPPGQGIIGGYTF. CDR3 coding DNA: TGTGCCAGCAGTCCTCCGGGACAGGGAATCATAGGGGGCTACACCTTC.

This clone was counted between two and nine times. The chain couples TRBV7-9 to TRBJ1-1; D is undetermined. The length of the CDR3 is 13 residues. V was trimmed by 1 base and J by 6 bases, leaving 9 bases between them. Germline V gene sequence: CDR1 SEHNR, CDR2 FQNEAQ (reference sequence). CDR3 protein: CASSLGRSAEAFF. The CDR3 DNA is TGTGCCAGCAGCTTAGGCCGGAGTGCTGAAGCTTTCTTT.

As DNA, the CDR3 is TGTGCCAGCTCACCACGAAGCGGGGGGGCCAACGAGCAGTACTTC. It encodes CASSPRSGGANEQYF. The gene calls are TRBV18 and TRBJ2-7; TRBD2 matches at 10 bases. Per the germline V gene, CDR1 is KGHSH and CDR2 is LQKENI. Trimming removed 1 base from V and 5 bases from J; junction bases left unmatched: 5. The CDR3 length is 15 residues. Looking up the rest from reference TRBV18 and TRBJ2-7 gives the full variable domain: NAGVMQNPRHLVRRRGQEARLRCSPMKGHSHVYWYRQLPEEGLKFMVYLQKENIIDESGMPKERFSAEFPKEGPSILRIQQVVRGDSAAYFCASSPRSGGANEQYFGPGTRLTVT.

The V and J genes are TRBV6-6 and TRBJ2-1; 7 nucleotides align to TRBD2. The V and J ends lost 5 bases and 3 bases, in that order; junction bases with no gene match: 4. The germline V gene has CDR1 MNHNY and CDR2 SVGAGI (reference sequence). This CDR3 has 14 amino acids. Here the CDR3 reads CASSPRTSYNEQFF. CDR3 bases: TGTGCCAGCAGTCCGAGGACTAGCTACAATGAGCAGTTCTTC.

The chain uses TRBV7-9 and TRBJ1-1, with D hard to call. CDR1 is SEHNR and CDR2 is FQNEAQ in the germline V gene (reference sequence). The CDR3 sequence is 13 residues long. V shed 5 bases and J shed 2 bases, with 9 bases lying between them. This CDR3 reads CASSPRTNTEAFF. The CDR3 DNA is TGTGCCAGCAGCCCCCGCACTAACACTGAAGCTTTCTTT.

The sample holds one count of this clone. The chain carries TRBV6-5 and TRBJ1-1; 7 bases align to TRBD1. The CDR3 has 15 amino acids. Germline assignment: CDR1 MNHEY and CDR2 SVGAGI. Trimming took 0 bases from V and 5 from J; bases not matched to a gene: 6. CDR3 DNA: TGTGCCAGCAGTTACTCATGGGACAGCAAAACTGAAGCTTTCTTT. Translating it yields CASSYSWDSKTEAFF.

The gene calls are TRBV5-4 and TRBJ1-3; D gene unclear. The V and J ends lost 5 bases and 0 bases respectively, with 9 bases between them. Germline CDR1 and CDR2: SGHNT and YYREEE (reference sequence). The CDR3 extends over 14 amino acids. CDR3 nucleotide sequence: TGTGCCAGCAGGGAAGGAGACTCTGGAAACACCATATATTTT. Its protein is CASREGDSGNTIYF.

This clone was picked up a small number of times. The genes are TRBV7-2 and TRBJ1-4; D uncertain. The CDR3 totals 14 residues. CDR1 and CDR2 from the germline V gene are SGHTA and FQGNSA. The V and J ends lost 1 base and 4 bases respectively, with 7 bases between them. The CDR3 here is CASSLGQYNEKLFF. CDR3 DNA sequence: TGTGCCAGCAGCTTAGGGCAGTATAATGAAAAACTGTTTTTT.

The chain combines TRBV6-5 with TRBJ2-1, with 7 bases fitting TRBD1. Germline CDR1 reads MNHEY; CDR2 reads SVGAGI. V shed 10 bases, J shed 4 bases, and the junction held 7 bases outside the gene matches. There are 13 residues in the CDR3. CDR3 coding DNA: TGTGCCACCAGACAGGGAAATTACAATGAGCAGTTCTTC. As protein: CATRQGNYNEQFF.

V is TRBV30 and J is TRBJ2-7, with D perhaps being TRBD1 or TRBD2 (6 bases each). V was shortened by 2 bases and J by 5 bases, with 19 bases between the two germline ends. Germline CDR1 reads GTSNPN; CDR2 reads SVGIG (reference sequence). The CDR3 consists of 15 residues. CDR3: CAWSWGRKGGDEQYF. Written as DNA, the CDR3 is TGTGCCTGGAGTTGGGGGAGAAAGGGGGGCGACGAGCAGTACTTC.

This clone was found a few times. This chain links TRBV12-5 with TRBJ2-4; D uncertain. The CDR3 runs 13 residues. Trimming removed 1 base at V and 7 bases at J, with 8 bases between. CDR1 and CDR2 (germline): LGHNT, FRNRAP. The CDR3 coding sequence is TGTGCTAGTGGTTTGGGGGGTTCGAACATTCAGTACTTC. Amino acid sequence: CASGLGGSNIQYF. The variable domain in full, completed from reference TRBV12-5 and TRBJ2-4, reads DARVTQTPRHKVTEMGQEVTMRCQPILGHNTVFWYRQTMMQGLELLAYFRNRAPLDDSGMPKDRFSAEMPDATLATLKIQPSEPRDSAVYFCASGLGGSNIQYFGAGTRLSVL.

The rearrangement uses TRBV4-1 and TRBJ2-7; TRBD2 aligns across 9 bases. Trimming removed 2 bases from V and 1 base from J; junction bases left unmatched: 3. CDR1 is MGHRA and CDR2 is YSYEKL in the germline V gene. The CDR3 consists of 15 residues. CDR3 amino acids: CASSQQGLASYEQYF. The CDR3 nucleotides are TGCGCCAGCAGCCAACAGGGACTAGCATCCTACGAGCAGTACTTC.

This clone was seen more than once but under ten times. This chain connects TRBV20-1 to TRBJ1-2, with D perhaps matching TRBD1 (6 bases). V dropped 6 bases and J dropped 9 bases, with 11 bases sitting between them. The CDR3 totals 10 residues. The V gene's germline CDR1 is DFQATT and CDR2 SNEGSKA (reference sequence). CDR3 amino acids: CSASRDSYTF. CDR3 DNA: TGCAGTGCGAGCCGGGACAGCTACACCTTC.

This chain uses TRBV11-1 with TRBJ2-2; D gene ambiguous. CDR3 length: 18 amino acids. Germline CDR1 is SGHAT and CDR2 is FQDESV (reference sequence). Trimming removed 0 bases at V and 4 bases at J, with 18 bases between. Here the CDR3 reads CASSLAPPRTVPTGELFF. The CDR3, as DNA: TGTGCCAGCAGCTTAGCACCCCCCCGGACCGTACCCACCGGGGAGCTGTTTTTT.

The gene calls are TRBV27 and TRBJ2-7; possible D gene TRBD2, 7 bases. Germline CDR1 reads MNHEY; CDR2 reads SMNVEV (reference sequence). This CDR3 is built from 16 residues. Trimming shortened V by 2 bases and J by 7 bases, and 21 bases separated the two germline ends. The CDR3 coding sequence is TGTGCCAGCAGTTTAGGGGTTAGGGGGGGCCTGGGTGAGCAGTACTTC. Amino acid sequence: CASSLGVRGGLGEQYF.

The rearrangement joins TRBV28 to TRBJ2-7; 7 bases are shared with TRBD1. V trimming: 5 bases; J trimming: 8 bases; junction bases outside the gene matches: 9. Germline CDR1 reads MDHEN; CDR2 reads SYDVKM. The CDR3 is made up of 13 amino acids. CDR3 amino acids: CASSQGTAPKQYF. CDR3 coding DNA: TGTGCCAGCAGTCAGGGGACAGCCCCCAAGCAGTACTTC.

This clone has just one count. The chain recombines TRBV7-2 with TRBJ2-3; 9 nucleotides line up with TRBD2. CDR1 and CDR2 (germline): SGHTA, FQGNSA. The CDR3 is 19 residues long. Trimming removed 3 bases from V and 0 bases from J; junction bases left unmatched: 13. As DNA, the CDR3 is TGTGCCAGCAGCTTGAGTTTAAGCGGGAGGCTTACTAGCACAGATACGCAGTATTTT. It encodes CASSLSLSGRLTSTDTQYF.

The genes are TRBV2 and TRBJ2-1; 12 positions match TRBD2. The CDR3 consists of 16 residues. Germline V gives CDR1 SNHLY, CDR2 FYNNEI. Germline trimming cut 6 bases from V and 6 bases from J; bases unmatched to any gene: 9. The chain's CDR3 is CASSALLAGGLNEQFF. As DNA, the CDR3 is TGTGCCAGCAGCGCATTACTAGCGGGGGGACTCAATGAGCAGTTCTTC.

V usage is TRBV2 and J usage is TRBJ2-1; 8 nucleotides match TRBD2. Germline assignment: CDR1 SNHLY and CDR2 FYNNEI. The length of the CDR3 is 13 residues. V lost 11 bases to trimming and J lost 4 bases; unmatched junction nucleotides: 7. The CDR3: CAGLSGVYNEQFF. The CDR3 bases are TGTGCCGGTCTTAGCGGGGTTTACAATGAGCAGTTCTTC.

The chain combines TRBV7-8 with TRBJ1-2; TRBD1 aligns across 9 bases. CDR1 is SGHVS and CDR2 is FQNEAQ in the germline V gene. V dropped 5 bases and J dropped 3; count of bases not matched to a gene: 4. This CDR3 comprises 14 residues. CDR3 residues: CASSTGGAYYGYTF. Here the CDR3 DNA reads TGTGCCAGCAGCACAGGGGGCGCGTACTATGGCTACACCTTC. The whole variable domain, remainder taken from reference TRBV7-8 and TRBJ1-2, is GAGVSQSPRYKVAKRGQDVALRCDPISGHVSLFWYQQALGQGPEFLTYFQNEAQLDKSGLPSDRFFAERPEGSVSTLKIQRTQQEDSAVYLCASSTGGAYYGYTFGSGTRLTVV.

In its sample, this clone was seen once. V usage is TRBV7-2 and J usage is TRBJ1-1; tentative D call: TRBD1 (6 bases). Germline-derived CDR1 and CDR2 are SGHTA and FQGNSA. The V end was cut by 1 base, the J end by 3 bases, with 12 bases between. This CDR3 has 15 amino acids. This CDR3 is CASSLGGARYTEAFF. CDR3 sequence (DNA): TGTGCCAGCAGCTTAGGGGGGGCGCGGTACACTGAAGCTTTCTTT.

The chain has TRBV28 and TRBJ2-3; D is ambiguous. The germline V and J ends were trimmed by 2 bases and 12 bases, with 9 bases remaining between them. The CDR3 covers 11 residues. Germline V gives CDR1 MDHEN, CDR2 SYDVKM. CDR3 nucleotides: TGTGCCAGCAGTTTAACCCGGAACCAGTATTTT. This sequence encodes CASSLTRNQYF.